This TCR beta chain appears in the sequencing data of a study of Ad26.COV2.S vaccination and SARS-CoV-2 variants. The treatment: roughly 20 received Ad26.COV2.S at low or high dose, single or two shots; about five received placebo; per-sample allocation not given. The samples were gathered on day 63 after the first injection of vaccine or placebo. About this clone: Antigen: not known.

Study findings and constraints: Vaccine recipients showed a spike-specific TCR breadth that was higher than in placebo recipients.

TCRdb's copy holds only in-frame clones and misses some; the assay was immunoSEQ multiplex PCR. The profile shows hundreds of thousands of clones, roughly 89% of them singletons. V lost 6 bases to trimming and J lost 4 bases, with 15 bases between them. The germline V gene encodes CDR1 MNHEY and CDR2 SVGAGI. The CDR3 consists of 14 residues. The sequenced sample was peripheral blood, obtained in a trial of Ad26.COV2.S vaccine versus placebo. The chain carries TRBV6-5 and TRBJ1-2, with a tentative D call TRBD1 (6 bases). The source is a person aged 18-65 years who received the Ad26.COV2.S COVID-19 vaccine or a placebo. This CDR3 is CASRTEGVAYGYTF. DNA for the CDR3: TGTGCCAGCAGGACCGAGGGGGTGGCCTATGGCTACACCTTC.